This is a list of T cell receptor beta chains from one sample in a study of T cell responses to AZD1222 COVID-19 vaccine. Profiling relied on immunoSEQ multiplex PCR, and the TCRdb table lists in-frame clones only, not all of them. The sample has about 120,000 clones; roughly 92% are singletons. Sequenced material: peripheral blood, taken 28 days after the second AZD1222 dose. These receptors came from an adult who received the AZD1222 COVID-19 vaccine. CDR3s include the opening cysteine and the closing phenylalanine or tryptophan. The order of the fields is D gene, V gene, CDR3 length, J gene, clone size, CDR3 protein, CDR3 DNA. The D gene is left open where the match is weak. Rows give clone size only sometimes, using once, few, many, or a class for an expanded clone.

d_call: TRBD2; v_call: TRBV7-9; cdr3_length: 17; j_call: TRBJ2-2; clone_size: NA; cdr3_aa: CASSLDYSGSRTGELFF; cdr3_nt: TGTGCCAGCAGCTTAGATTATAGCGGGAGTCGAACCGGGGAGCTGTTTTTT
d_call: NA; v_call: TRBV5-1; cdr3_length: 13; j_call: TRBJ2-1; clone_size: NA; cdr3_aa: CASSFTWDNEQFF; cdr3_nt: TGCGCCAGCAGCTTTACCTGGGACAATGAGCAGTTCTTC
d_call: TRBD2; v_call: TRBV11-2; cdr3_length: 15; j_call: TRBJ2-2; clone_size: once; cdr3_aa: CASRRLAGGTGELFF; cdr3_nt: TGTGCCAGCAGAAGACTAGCGGGTGGCACCGGGGAGCTGTTTTTT
d_call: NA; v_call: TRBV21-1; cdr3_length: 13; j_call: TRBJ2-7; clone_size: NA; cdr3_aa: CASSGPRDYEQYF; cdr3_nt: TGTGCCAGCAGCGGGCCTCGGGACTACGAGCAGTACTTC
d_call: NA; v_call: TRBV27; cdr3_length: 20; j_call: TRBJ1-6; clone_size: NA; cdr3_aa: CASSLFWSGPRTEYNSPLHF; cdr3_nt: TGTGCCAGCAGTTTATTTTGGAGCGGACCCCGAACCGAGTATAATTCACCCCTCCACTTT
d_call: NA; v_call: TRBV6-5; cdr3_length: 15; j_call: TRBJ1-5; clone_size: NA; cdr3_aa: CASSYSQYSNQPQHF; cdr3_nt: TGTGCCAGCAGTTACTCCCAGTATAGCAATCAGCCCCAGCATTTT
d_call: NA; v_call: TRBV6-5; cdr3_length: 13; j_call: TRBJ1-1; clone_size: NA; cdr3_aa: CASSLDSYTEAFF; cdr3_nt: TGTGCCAGCAGCTTAGACAGCTACACTGAAGCTTTCTTT
d_call: NA; v_call: TRBV30; cdr3_length: 16; j_call: TRBJ2-3; clone_size: NA; cdr3_aa: CAWSVQRLGGTDTQYF; cdr3_nt: TGTGCCTGGAGTGTACAGCGGTTGGGGGGCACAGATACGCAGTATTTT
d_call: NA; v_call: TRBV2; cdr3_length: 14; j_call: TRBJ1-2; clone_size: NA; cdr3_aa: CASSEDGGNYGYTF; cdr3_nt: TGTGCCAGCAGTGAGGACGGGGGTAACTATGGCTACACCTTC
d_call: NA; v_call: TRBV15; cdr3_length: 18; j_call: TRBJ2-3; clone_size: once; cdr3_aa: CATSRAPMGEYSTDTQYF; cdr3_nt: TGTGCCACCAGCAGAGCCCCTATGGGCGAGTATAGCACAGATACGCAGTATTTT
d_call: NA; v_call: TRBV27; cdr3_length: 15; j_call: TRBJ1-6; clone_size: NA; cdr3_aa: CASRLSNRVDSPLHF; cdr3_nt: TGTGCCAGCAGGTTAAGCAACAGGGTTGACTCACCCCTCCACTTT
d_call: TRBD2; v_call: TRBV18; cdr3_length: 14; j_call: TRBJ2-7; clone_size: NA; cdr3_aa: CASSDQTSPYEQYF; cdr3_nt: TGTGCCAGCTCAGACCAGACTAGCCCCTACGAGCAGTACTTC
d_call: TRBD1; v_call: TRBV2; cdr3_length: 14; j_call: TRBJ2-7; clone_size: NA; cdr3_aa: CASIRQGPSYEQYF; cdr3_nt: TGTGCCAGCATCCGACAGGGGCCCTCCTACGAGCAGTACTTC
d_call: NA; v_call: TRBV20-1; cdr3_length: 10; j_call: TRBJ1-2; clone_size: NA; cdr3_aa: CSAAGDGYTF; cdr3_nt: TGCAGTGCTGCAGGGGACGGCTACACCTTC
d_call: NA; v_call: TRBV6-5; cdr3_length: 13; j_call: TRBJ2-7; clone_size: NA; cdr3_aa: CATSPSGAYEQYF; cdr3_nt: TGTGCCACCTCGCCGTCGGGGGCCTACGAGCAGTACTTC
d_call: TRBD1; v_call: TRBV3-1/TRBV3-2; cdr3_length: 14; j_call: TRBJ1-1; clone_size: NA; cdr3_aa: CASSPRDRGTEAFF; cdr3_nt: TGTGCCAGCAGTCCCCGGGACAGGGGCACTGAAGCTTTCTTT
d_call: NA; v_call: TRBV27; cdr3_length: 12; j_call: TRBJ1-2; clone_size: NA; cdr3_aa: CASRQGIYGYTF; cdr3_nt: TGTGCCAGCAGACAGGGTATCTATGGCTACACCTTC
d_call: TRBD1; v_call: TRBV7-9; cdr3_length: 16; j_call: TRBJ1-2; clone_size: NA; cdr3_aa: CASSLVGTGVNYGYTF; cdr3_nt: TGTGCCAGCAGCTTAGTTGGGACAGGGGTGAACTATGGCTACACCTTC
d_call: NA; v_call: TRBV30; cdr3_length: 16; j_call: TRBJ1-5; clone_size: NA; cdr3_aa: CAWNYKGNRRNQPQHF; cdr3_nt: TGTGCCTGGAATTATAAGGGGAATAGGCGCAATCAGCCCCAGCATTTT
d_call: NA; v_call: TRBV28; cdr3_length: 11; j_call: TRBJ2-1; clone_size: NA; cdr3_aa: CASSQEVEQFF; cdr3_nt: TGTGCCAGCAGCCAGGAGGTCGAGCAGTTCTTC
d_call: NA; v_call: TRBV27; cdr3_length: 14; j_call: TRBJ2-1; clone_size: NA; cdr3_aa: CASSLGRPYNEQFF; cdr3_nt: TGTGCCAGCAGTTTAGGCAGACCCTACAATGAGCAGTTCTTC
d_call: NA; v_call: TRBV19; cdr3_length: 15; j_call: TRBJ1-1; clone_size: NA; cdr3_aa: CASSIFGGTHTEAFF; cdr3_nt: TGTGCCAGTAGTATATTCGGTGGGACGCACACTGAAGCTTTCTTT
d_call: NA; v_call: TRBV9; cdr3_length: 12; j_call: TRBJ1-1; clone_size: NA; cdr3_aa: CASSAVYTEAFF; cdr3_nt: TGTGCCAGCAGCGCCGTGTACACTGAAGCTTTCTTT
d_call: NA; v_call: TRBV27; cdr3_length: 16; j_call: TRBJ2-7; clone_size: NA; cdr3_aa: CASSLSRDVSSYEQYF; cdr3_nt: TGTGCCAGCAGCCTCTCCCGGGACGTTAGCTCCTACGAGCAGTACTTC
d_call: TRBD2; v_call: TRBV2; cdr3_length: 17; j_call: TRBJ2-3; clone_size: few; cdr3_aa: CASSPRLAGDFTDTQYF; cdr3_nt: TGTGCCAGCAGTCCGCGACTAGCGGGAGACTTCACAGATACGCAGTATTTT
d_call: TRBD1; v_call: TRBV5-1; cdr3_length: 15; j_call: TRBJ1-5; clone_size: NA; cdr3_aa: CASSSGGQVSEPQHF; cdr3_nt: TGCGCCAGCAGCTCAGGGGGCCAGGTCAGTGAGCCCCAGCATTTT
d_call: NA; v_call: TRBV5-6; cdr3_length: 13; j_call: TRBJ2-2; clone_size: NA; cdr3_aa: CASTPHLAGELFF; cdr3_nt: TGTGCCAGCACTCCACATTTGGCCGGGGAGCTGTTTTTT
d_call: TRBD1; v_call: TRBV15; cdr3_length: 14; j_call: TRBJ1-2; clone_size: NA; cdr3_aa: CATSRDRQGPSYTF; cdr3_nt: TGTGCCACCAGCAGAGATCGACAGGGGCCTAGCTACACCTTC
d_call: TRBD1; v_call: TRBV19; cdr3_length: 15; j_call: TRBJ2-2; clone_size: NA; cdr3_aa: CASSIFGQGTGELFF; cdr3_nt: TGTGCCAGTAGTATTTTTGGACAGGGAACCGGGGAGCTGTTTTTT
d_call: TRBD1; v_call: TRBV28; cdr3_length: 14; j_call: TRBJ1-2; clone_size: NA; cdr3_aa: CASSHRDRDRGYTF; cdr3_nt: TGTGCCAGCAGTCACCGGGACAGGGACCGGGGCTACACCTTC
d_call: NA; v_call: TRBV19; cdr3_length: 14; j_call: TRBJ1-3; clone_size: NA; cdr3_aa: CASNTGGMGNTIYF; cdr3_nt: TGTGCCAGTAATACAGGCGGAATGGGAAACACCATATATTTT
d_call: NA; v_call: TRBV7-3; cdr3_length: 13; j_call: TRBJ2-1; clone_size: NA; cdr3_aa: CASSLLGAGEQFF; cdr3_nt: TGTGCCAGCAGCTTACTGGGGGCAGGTGAGCAGTTCTTC
d_call: TRBD2; v_call: TRBV2; cdr3_length: 14; j_call: TRBJ2-7; clone_size: NA; cdr3_aa: CASRSGLISYEQYF; cdr3_nt: TGTGCCAGCAGATCGGGACTAATATCCTACGAGCAGTACTTC
d_call: TRBD2; v_call: TRBV6-6; cdr3_length: 14; j_call: TRBJ2-1; clone_size: NA; cdr3_aa: CASSTGTRNVKQFF; cdr3_nt: TGTGCCAGCAGCACCGGGACTAGGAATGTTAAGCAGTTCTTC
d_call: TRBD1; v_call: TRBV9; cdr3_length: 16; j_call: TRBJ2-2; clone_size: once; cdr3_aa: CASSGTGTGGTGELFF; cdr3_nt: TGTGCCAGCAGCGGCACCGGGACAGGGGGCACCGGGGAGCTGTTTTTT
d_call: TRBD1; v_call: TRBV3-1/TRBV3-2; cdr3_length: 14; j_call: TRBJ1-6; clone_size: NA; cdr3_aa: CASSQVRGRSPLHF; cdr3_nt: TGTGCCAGCAGCCAAGTCAGGGGGCGATCACCCCTCCACTTT
d_call: NA; v_call: TRBV29-1; cdr3_length: 12; j_call: TRBJ2-2; clone_size: NA; cdr3_aa: CSVRYGDGELFF; cdr3_nt: TGCAGCGTCCGATATGGGGACGGGGAGCTGTTTTTT
d_call: TRBD2; v_call: TRBV5-4; cdr3_length: 14; j_call: TRBJ2-1; clone_size: NA; cdr3_aa: CASSLARSSGVQFF; cdr3_nt: TGTGCCAGCAGCTTGGCCCGTTCTAGCGGAGTACAGTTCTTC
d_call: TRBD2; v_call: TRBV27; cdr3_length: 17; j_call: TRBJ2-2; clone_size: NA; cdr3_aa: CASSRGIAGARTGELFF; cdr3_nt: TGTGCCAGCAGTAGGGGAATAGCGGGGGCACGGACCGGGGAGCTGTTTTTT
d_call: TRBD2; v_call: TRBV4-1; cdr3_length: 16; j_call: TRBJ2-3; clone_size: NA; cdr3_aa: CASSQGGLAGTDTQYF; cdr3_nt: TGCGCCAGCAGCCAAGGGGGACTAGCGGGCACAGATACGCAGTATTTT
d_call: NA; v_call: TRBV6-5; cdr3_length: 14; j_call: TRBJ2-7; clone_size: NA; cdr3_aa: CASSYSVGAYEQYF; cdr3_nt: TGTGCCAGCAGTTACTCTGTGGGGGCCTACGAGCAGTACTTC
d_call: NA; v_call: TRBV28; cdr3_length: 12; j_call: TRBJ2-5; clone_size: NA; cdr3_aa: CANRQNLETQYF; cdr3_nt: TGTGCCAATCGACAGAATCTGGAGACCCAGTACTTC
d_call: NA; v_call: TRBV6-1; cdr3_length: 18; j_call: TRBJ1-5; clone_size: NA; cdr3_aa: CASSEVHQDSNSNQPQHF; cdr3_nt: TGTGCCAGCAGTGAAGTCCACCAGGACAGTAATAGCAATCAGCCCCAGCATTTT
d_call: TRBD1; v_call: TRBV6-1; cdr3_length: 18; j_call: TRBJ1-5; clone_size: NA; cdr3_aa: CASSDLPGQGIFSQPQHF; cdr3_nt: TGTGCCAGCAGTGACCTTCCGGGACAGGGTATCTTTTCTCAGCCCCAGCATTTT
d_call: NA; v_call: TRBV30; cdr3_length: 13; j_call: TRBJ1-5; clone_size: once; cdr3_aa: CAWSADSDQPQHF; cdr3_nt: TGTGCCTGGAGCGCTGACAGCGATCAGCCCCAGCATTTT
d_call: NA; v_call: TRBV4-1; cdr3_length: 14; j_call: TRBJ2-7; clone_size: NA; cdr3_aa: CASSRSEQTYEQYF; cdr3_nt: TGCGCCAGCAGCCGATCGGAGCAGACCTACGAGCAGTACTTC
d_call: NA; v_call: TRBV11-2; cdr3_length: 11; j_call: TRBJ1-3; clone_size: NA; cdr3_aa: CASSSENTIYF; cdr3_nt: TGTGCCAGCAGCTCAGAGAACACCATATATTTT
d_call: NA; v_call: TRBV7-9; cdr3_length: 13; j_call: TRBJ2-7; clone_size: NA; cdr3_aa: CAIPGRKAYEQYF; cdr3_nt: TGTGCCATCCCGGGACGGAAAGCCTACGAGCAGTACTTC
d_call: TRBD1; v_call: TRBV28; cdr3_length: 14; j_call: TRBJ1-1; clone_size: NA; cdr3_aa: CASRTTGADTEAFF; cdr3_nt: TGTGCCAGCAGGACTACAGGGGCGGACACTGAAGCTTTCTTT
d_call: TRBD1; v_call: TRBV19; cdr3_length: 13; j_call: TRBJ1-5; clone_size: NA; cdr3_aa: CASRDRVVQPQHF; cdr3_nt: TGTGCCAGCCGGGACAGGGTGGTTCAGCCCCAGCATTTT
d_call: TRBD2; v_call: TRBV27; cdr3_length: 15; j_call: TRBJ2-1; clone_size: NA; cdr3_aa: CASSLIAGGHNEQFF; cdr3_nt: TGTGCCAGCAGTTTAATAGCGGGAGGACACAATGAGCAGTTCTTC
d_call: NA; v_call: TRBV27; cdr3_length: 15; j_call: TRBJ1-5; clone_size: NA; cdr3_aa: CASSLMARGRQPQHF; cdr3_nt: TGTGCCAGCAGCTTAATGGCCAGGGGAAGGCAGCCCCAGCATTTT
d_call: TRBD2; v_call: TRBV5-1; cdr3_length: 18; j_call: TRBJ2-7; clone_size: NA; cdr3_aa: CASSFTLMREGTGYEQYF; cdr3_nt: TGCGCCAGCAGCTTCACATTAATGCGGGAGGGAACCGGCTACGAGCAGTACTTC